This T cell receptor beta chain was sequenced for a study of T-cell memory formation after mild COVID-19. V was clipped by 5 bases and J by 1 base, with 9 bases between them. Germline CDR1 reads SGHRS; CDR2 reads YFSETQ. This CDR3 region has 13 residues. TCRdb used MiXCR to reprocess the 5' RACE reads, holding one entry per CDR3 protein. The sample shows some 300,000 distinct CDR3 sequences, around 20% of them seen only once. The TCR sequence derives from a young man who had mild COVID-19 (a few samples of this study predate the infection). Cell type and time point are not known. Sequenced material: PBMCs or a T cell subset sorted from them (not recorded which). The chain uses TRBV5-1 and TRBJ1-1; tentatively, D is TRBD1 (5 bases). CDR3 sequence: CASRQVTNTEAFF. CDR3 coding DNA: TGCGCCAGCAGACAGGTGACGAACACTGAAGCTTTCTTT.